These 26 T cell receptor beta chains share one sample of origin, sequenced in a study of cytomegalovirus exposure and HLA in healthy donors. Primers included in the PCR were 60 Vbeta and 13 Jbeta primers. Measured with immunoSEQ multiplex PCR; TCRdb has only the in-frame clones, and not every one. The table has fewer than 100,000 clones, around 68% seen once. Sequenced material: PBMCs. These receptors were collected from a female donor in good health and CMV-seronegative.

The genes are TRBV7-9 and TRBJ2-7, with TRBD2 as a possible D gene (7 bases). CDR1 is SEHNR, CDR2 FQNEAQ, per germline (reference sequence). Trimming cost V 0 bases and J 6 bases, with 15 bases left between them. The CDR3 has 15 amino acids. The CDR3 bases are TGTGCCAGCAGCTTAGCTGGATGGGGAGGGGGCGAGCAGTACTTC. Encoded protein: CASSLAGWGGGEQYF.

This clone turned up a few times. The chain joins TRBV27 to TRBJ2-7, with 8 bases aligning to TRBD2. The CDR3 sequence is 17 residues long. Germline V gene data show CDR1 as MNHEY and CDR2 as SMNVEV (reference sequence). The V and J ends lost 1 base and 0 bases, in that order; junction bases with no gene match: 8. The CDR3 bases are TGTGCCAGCAGTTTATGGGGTCTGCGGGGGGACTCCTACGAGCAGTACTTC. It encodes CASSLWGLRGDSYEQYF.

The chain couples TRBV7-2 to TRBJ2-1, with 9 bases lining up with TRBD2. V gave up 4 bases and J gave up 10 bases; unmatched junction bases: 8. CDR1 and CDR2 from the germline V gene are SGHTA and FQGNSA. This CDR3 region has 14 residues. The CDR3 DNA reads TGTGCCAGCAGCTCGTTAGCGGGAGCGGGAGAGCAGTTCTTC. Protein product: CASSSLAGAGEQFF.

This clone turned up a few times. V and J are TRBV4-1 and TRBJ1-1; tentatively, D is TRBD1 (6 bases). Germline CDR1 MGHRA, CDR2 YSYEKL. This CDR3 has 13 amino acids. The V and J ends lost 0 bases and 11 bases respectively, with 13 bases between them. CDR3 residues: CASSQDPGQSAFF. CDR3 sequence (DNA): TGCGCCAGCAGCCAAGACCCGGGACAAAGCGCTTTCTTT.

This clone was counted between two and nine times. This chain uses TRBV19 with TRBJ2-7, with D possibly matching TRBD2 (6 bases). Germline V gene sequence: CDR1 LNHDA, CDR2 SQIVND (reference sequence). The CDR3 has 15 residues. Trimming removed 6 bases at V and 5 bases at J, with 20 bases between. CDR3 DNA: TGTGCCAGTAGAGTGGGGGGAGCCCCGACGGACGAGCAGTACTTC. Translating gives CASRVGGAPTDEQYF.

V is TRBV6-5 and J is TRBJ2-2; 9 bases fit TRBD1. Per the germline V gene, CDR1 is MNHEY and CDR2 is SVGAGI. The CDR3 is made up of 15 amino acids. With V trimmed by 2 bases and J by 3 bases, 1 base remained unmatched. The CDR3 sequence is CASSYGDRDTGELFF. Here the CDR3 DNA reads TGTGCCAGCAGTTACGGGGACAGGGACACCGGGGAGCTGTTTTTT.

The V gene is TRBV19, the J gene TRBJ2-5; possible D gene TRBD1, 6 bases. V lost 1 base and J lost 7, with 10 bases in between. There are 13 residues in the CDR3. The germline gives CDR1 LNHDA, CDR2 SQIVND (reference sequence). The CDR3 nucleotides are TGTGCCAGTAGTATAGGGACAGAGGGGACCCAGTACTTC. This translates into CASSIGTEGTQYF.

This clone was counted a single time. CDR3 in DNA: TGTGCTAGTGGTCCCCGGTCGGGGGGGCCGGCAGATACGCAGTATTTT. This sequence encodes CASGPRSGGPADTQYF. The V gene is TRBV12-5, the J gene TRBJ2-3; TRBD2 matches at 8 bases. The germline CDR1 and CDR2 sequences are LGHNT and FRNRAP. The length of the CDR3 is 16 residues. J lost 4 bases, V lost 5 bases, and 11 bases had no gene match.

A single count supports this clone. This chain connects TRBV5-1 to TRBJ2-7, with 9 bases lining up with TRBD2. This CDR3 spans 15 amino acids. Germline lookup yields CDR1 SGHRS and CDR2 YFSETQ. Germline trimming cut 5 bases from V and 0 bases from J; bases unmatched to any gene: 6. Here the CDR3 reads CASRVDSGSSYEQYF. The CDR3 DNA reads TGCGCCAGCAGGGTCGATAGCGGGAGCTCCTACGAGCAGTACTTC.

This clone showed up just a few times. The rearrangement links TRBV27 to TRBJ2-5; 8 bases are shared with TRBD2. The DNA matches TRBJ2-7 better at its end, which makes the J call doubtful. The CDR3 extends over 14 amino acids. Germline values: CDR1 MNHEY, CDR2 SMNVEV (reference sequence). The CDR3 here is CARLLAGSSYEQYF. The CDR3 nucleotides read TGTGCCAGACTATTAGCGGGAAGCTCCTACGAGCAGTACTTC.

The chain is built from TRBV15 and TRBJ2-7; 8 positions agree with TRBD2. Germline-derived CDR1 and CDR2 are LNHNV and YYDKDF (reference sequence). The CDR3 spans 15 residues. V gave up 1 base and J gave up 7 bases; unmatched junction bases: 9. CDR3 sequence: CATSRGGAGALEQYF. CDR3 DNA sequence: TGTGCCACCAGCAGAGGGGGAGCGGGGGCTCTGGAGCAGTACTTC.

The rearrangement links TRBV30 to TRBJ2-1; D unresolved. CDR1 and CDR2 (germline): GTSNPN, SVGIG (reference sequence). V was cut by 2 bases and J by 0 bases, with 8 bases left in between. The CDR3 is 14 amino acids. The CDR3 DNA reads as TGTGCCTGGAGTCGAAGGAGCTCCTACAATGAGCAGTTCTTC. Residues: CAWSRRSSYNEQFF. The full variable domain, completed using reference TRBV30 and TRBJ2-1, is SQTIHQWPATLVQPVGSPLSLECTVEGTSNPNLYWYRQAAGRGLQLLFYSVGIGQISSEVPQNLSASRPQDRQFILSSKKLLLSDSGFYLCAWSRRSSYNEQFFGPGTRLTVL.

A few counts support this clone. The CDR3 nucleotides read TGTGCCAGCACCCCTGGGGGCGCTGGGGCCAACGTCCTGACTTTC. Its translation: CASTPGGAGANVLTF. The chain joins TRBV6-1 to TRBJ2-6; tentative D call: TRBD1 (6 bases). The ends were cut back, 7 bases at V and 2 bases at J, with 12 bases in the middle. The CDR3 is 15 amino acids. Germline V gene lookup returns CDR1 MNHNS and CDR2 SASEGT.

This clone was picked up a small number of times. The chain couples TRBV6-1 to TRBJ2-1; 8 bases line up with TRBD2. Germline CDR1 MNHNS, CDR2 SASEGT. The CDR3 length is 14 residues. In DNA, the CDR3 is TGTACTTCAGAATGGGGTAGCGGGATAAATGAGCAGTTCTTC. As protein: CTSEWGSGINEQFF.

This clone was counted ten times or more. The rearrangement joins TRBV5-1 to TRBJ2-3; D is unclear. CDR3 length equals 20 residues. Germline lookup yields CDR1 SGHRS and CDR2 YFSETQ. Trimming removed 5 bases at V and 1 base at J, with 29 bases between. CDR3 residues: CASSHHRSSAKPMGTDTQYF. The CDR3, as DNA: TGCGCCAGCAGTCACCACCGCTCCAGCGCCAAACCTATGGGCACAGATACGCAGTATTTT.

The CDR3 spells CASSLVQDQPQHF. DNA for the CDR3: TGTGCCAGCAGCTTAGTACAAGATCAGCCCCAGCATTTT. J is TRBJ1-5 and V is TRBV7-8; D gene uncertain. V gave up 1 base and J gave up 5 bases, with 6 bases separating them. CDR3 length: 13 amino acids. CDR1 and CDR2 (germline): SGHVS, FQNEAQ.

This rearrangement joins TRBV18 to TRBJ1-4; 7 positions agree with TRBD1. From germline, CDR1 is KGHSH and CDR2 LQKENI. The CDR3 length is 16 residues. The J segment lost 0 bases and the V segment lost 6 bases, leaving 7 bases of the junction unmatched. The CDR3 DNA reads as TGTGCCAGCTCCCGCGGACAGGCGCCAACTAATGAAAAACTGTTTTTT. It is translated as CASSRGQAPTNEKLFF.

This chain connects TRBV30 to TRBJ2-4, with 8 bases identical to TRBD1. The germline gives CDR1 GTSNPN, CDR2 SVGIG (reference sequence). This CDR3 is built from 16 residues. Trimming cost V 7 bases and J 6 bases; bases outside gene matches: 17. Here the CDR3 DNA reads TGTGCCTTACGACTCCACGGGCAGGGGGCGGGAAACATTCAGTACTTC. Protein product: CALRLHGQGAGNIQYF.

The rearrangement links TRBV4-3 to TRBJ2-7; 7 bases match TRBD1. Germline V gene lookup returns CDR1 LGHNA and CDR2 YSLEER. Trimming at V came to 0 bases and at J to 6 bases, leaving 11 bases not matched to a gene. The CDR3 is made up of 16 amino acids. The chain's CDR3 is CASSQDWTGALSEQYF. The DNA of the CDR3 is TGCGCCAGCAGCCAAGATTGGACAGGTGCTTTAAGCGAGCAGTACTTC.

This chain's CDR3 is CSVDWGREQYF. CDR3 sequence (DNA): TGCAGCGTTGATTGGGGGCGCGAGCAGTACTTC. The chain carries TRBV29-1 and TRBJ2-7; D perhaps matches TRBD1 (6 bases). V lost 3 bases and J lost 6, with 9 bases in between. This CDR3 is built from 11 residues. Per the germline V gene, CDR1 is SQVTM and CDR2 is ANQGSEA.

This clone showed up just a few times. The V call is TRBV5-6, the J call TRBJ1-6, with a tentative D call TRBD1 (6 bases). Germline V gene lookup returns CDR1 SGHDT and CDR2 YYEEEE. There are 15 residues in the CDR3. Trimming cost V 4 bases and J 5 bases, with 13 bases left between them. CDR3: CASSRTDRNNSPLHF. The CDR3 DNA is TGTGCCAGCAGCCGAACCGACAGGAATAATTCACCCCTCCACTTT.

The chain carries TRBV28 and TRBJ1-1, with D uncertain. Germline V gene sequence: CDR1 MDHEN, CDR2 SYDVKM. CDR3 length: 16 amino acids. V was pared by 7 bases and J by 0 bases, with 18 bases between. CDR3 amino acids: CASTTGSIPLNTEAFF. DNA for the CDR3: TGTGCCAGCACCACTGGTTCAATTCCCTTGAACACTGAAGCTTTCTTT.

The chain carries TRBV7-9 and TRBJ1-1; possibly TRBD1 for D (5 bases). The germline gives CDR1 SEHNR, CDR2 FQNEAQ (reference sequence). This CDR3 is 17 amino acids long. Trimming removed 1 base from V and 2 bases from J, with 17 bases in between. The CDR3 DNA is TGTGCCAGCAGCTTAGGACGCCGGGACTCAATTAACACTGAAGCTTTCTTT. It is translated as CASSLGRRDSINTEAFF.

This clone was counted between two and nine times. The genes are TRBV9 and TRBJ2-3; D may be TRBD2 (5 bases). CDR1 and CDR2 from the germline V gene are SGDLS and YYNGEE. This CDR3 spans 15 amino acids. With 4 bases removed from V and 0 bases from J, the gap between germline ends came to 12 bases. The CDR3 DNA reads TGTGCCAGCAGCCCGAGCGGTGCGAGCACAGATACGCAGTATTTT. It specifies CASSPSGASTDTQYF. Variable domain in full (rest from reference TRBV9 and TRBJ2-3): DSGVTQTPKHLITATGQRVTLRCSPRSGDLSVYWYQQSLDQGLQFLIQYYNGEERAKGNILERFSAQQFPDLHSELNLSSLELGDSALYFCASSPSGASTDTQYFGPGTRLTVL.

The J gene is TRBJ2-1, the V gene TRBV6-5; D not resolved. The V end lost 10 bases, the J end lost 1 base, and 8 bases lay between the germline ends. Germline lookup yields CDR1 MNHEY and CDR2 SVGAGI. This CDR3 region has 12 residues. CDR3 amino acids: CATSLSYNEQFF. In DNA, the CDR3 is TGTGCCACCTCTTTATCCTACAATGAGCAGTTCTTC.

This clone was recorded only once. The genes are TRBV4-2 and TRBJ2-7; 15 bases align to TRBD2. The CDR3 is 16 residues long. The germline V gene has CDR1 LGHNA and CDR2 YNFKEQ. Unmatched junction bases numbered 4, after V lost 2 bases and J lost 5 bases. As DNA, the CDR3 is TGTGCCAGCAGCCAACCCGGGACTAGCGGGAGGAACGAGCAGTACTTC. Translation: CASSQPGTSGRNEQYF.